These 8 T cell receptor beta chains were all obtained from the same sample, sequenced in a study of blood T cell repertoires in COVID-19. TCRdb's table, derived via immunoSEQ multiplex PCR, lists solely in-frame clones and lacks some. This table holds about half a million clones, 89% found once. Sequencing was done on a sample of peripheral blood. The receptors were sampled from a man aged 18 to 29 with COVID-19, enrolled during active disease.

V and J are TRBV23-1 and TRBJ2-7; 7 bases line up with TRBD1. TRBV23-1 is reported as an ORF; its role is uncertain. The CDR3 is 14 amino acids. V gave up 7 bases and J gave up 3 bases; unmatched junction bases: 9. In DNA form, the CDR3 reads TGCGCCAGCATTTACAGGGGCCTCTTCTACGAGCAGTACTTC. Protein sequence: CASIYRGLFYEQYF.

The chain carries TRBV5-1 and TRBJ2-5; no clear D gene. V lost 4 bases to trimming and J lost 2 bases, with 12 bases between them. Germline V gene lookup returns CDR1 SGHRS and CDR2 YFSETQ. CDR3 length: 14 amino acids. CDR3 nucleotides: TGCGCCAGCAGCACTACTCAAGTTCAAGAGACCCAGTACTTC. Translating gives CASSTTQVQETQYF.

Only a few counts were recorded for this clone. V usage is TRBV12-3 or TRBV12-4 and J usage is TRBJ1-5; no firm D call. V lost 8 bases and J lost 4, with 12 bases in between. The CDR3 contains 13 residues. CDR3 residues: CASRETGNQPQHF. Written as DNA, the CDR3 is TGTGCCAGCCGGGAAACCGGGAATCAGCCCCAGCATTTT.

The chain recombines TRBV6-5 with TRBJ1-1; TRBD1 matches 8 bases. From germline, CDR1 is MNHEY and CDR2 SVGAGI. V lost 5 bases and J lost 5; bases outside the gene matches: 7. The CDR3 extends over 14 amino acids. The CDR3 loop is CASSPGQGRTEAFF. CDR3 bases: TGTGCCAGCAGTCCTGGACAGGGTCGTACTGAAGCTTTCTTT.

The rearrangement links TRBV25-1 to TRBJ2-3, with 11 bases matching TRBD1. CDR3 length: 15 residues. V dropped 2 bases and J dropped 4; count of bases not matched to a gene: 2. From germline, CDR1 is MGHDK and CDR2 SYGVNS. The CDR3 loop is CASSEPGQGADTQYF. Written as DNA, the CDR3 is TGTGCCAGCAGTGAACCGGGACAGGGGGCAGATACGCAGTATTTT.

As DNA, the CDR3 is TGTGCCAGCAGTCCGACGGGGGGTGCCTACGAGCAGTACTTC. The encoded protein is CASSPTGGAYEQYF. This chain uses TRBV6-2 or TRBV6-3 with TRBJ2-7; TRBD2 agrees at 7 bases. The germline gives CDR1 MNHEY, CDR2 SVGEGT. Trimming cost V 5 bases and J 2 bases; bases outside gene matches: 6. This CDR3 comprises 14 residues.

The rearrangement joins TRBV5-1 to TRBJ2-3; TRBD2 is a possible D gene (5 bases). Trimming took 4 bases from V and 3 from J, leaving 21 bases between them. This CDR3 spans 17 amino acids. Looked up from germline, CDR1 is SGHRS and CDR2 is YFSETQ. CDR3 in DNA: TGCGCCAGCAGCCCTGGACCGTTTAGTACGGGGACAGATACGCAGTATTTT. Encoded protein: CASSPGPFSTGTDTQYF.

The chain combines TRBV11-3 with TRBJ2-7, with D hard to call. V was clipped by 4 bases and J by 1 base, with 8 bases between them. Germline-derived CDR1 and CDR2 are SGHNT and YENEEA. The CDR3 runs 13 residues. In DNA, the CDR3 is TGTGCCAGCAGCTATAGTATTTCCTACGAGCAGTACTTC. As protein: CASSYSISYEQYF. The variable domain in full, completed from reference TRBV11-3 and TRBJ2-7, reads EAGVVQSPRYKIIEKKQPVAFWCNPISGHNTLYWYLQNLGQGPELLIRYENEEAVDDSQLPKDRFSAERLKGVDSTLKIQPAELGDSAVYLCASSYSISYEQYFGPGTRLTVT.